This T cell receptor beta chain was sequenced for a study of OX40 agonist ivuxolimab in advanced cancers. Baseline, cycle 4 day 1, and cycle 7 day 1 were the blood sampling points. Generated by immunoSEQ multiplex PCR, the TCRdb table keeps only in-frame clones and is missing some. In the table there are 60,000 to 75,000 clones, about 91% of which are singletons. The sequenced sample was CD4+ or CD8+ T cells sorted from blood, obtained in a trial of the OX40 agonist ivuxolimab. This clonotype was sampled from an adult with an advanced solid tumor such as melanoma, head and neck, liver or kidney cancer.

The CDR3 here is CASSLRTANTEAFF. The CDR3 coding sequence is TGTGCCAGCAGCTTACGGACAGCGAACACTGAAGCTTTCTTT. The rearrangement joins TRBV5-5 to TRBJ1-1; weak D call: TRBD1 (6 bases). The germline V gene has CDR1 SGHKS and CDR2 YYEKEE (reference sequence). The CDR3 extends over 14 amino acids. V was clipped by 2 bases and J by 1 base, with 9 bases between them.